This T cell receptor (beta chain) was recovered during a study of blood T cell repertoires in COVID-19 (dated by TCRdb to the early 2020s). For the wider study: Samples from collaborators originated in the United States, Italy and Spain and spanned both the acute and convalescent phases of COVID-19. The prospective study material was composed of cDNA or gDNA derived from T cells, B-cell-depleted T cells, or PBMCs. Subjects who had been exposed to COVID-19, were actively infected with it, or had recovered from it provided the deeply sampled blood TCRbeta repertoires that made up the dataset. The repertoires were released in a freely available public database meant as a resource for research on the immune response to SARS-CoV-2. Samples came from the ongoing ImmuneRACE study (first 160 participants) plus 1,254 subjects from 6 global collaborators. A de-identified subject ID, COVID-19 status, age in years and sex were almost always included in the sample metadata. HLA class I and class II types, where available, came from metadata supplied by the sample provider rather than from assay-based typing. The research as a whole found: The quantity of clinical and demographic metadata differed by source and by participant and was supplied without curation.

TCRbeta CDR3 regions were amplified from genomic DNA by means of the immunoSEQ Assay, a bias-controlled multiplex PCR. Per the original workflow: Nucleated cell counts per sample were estimated from amplification of reference gene primers within the assay. To quantify the absolute abundance of each unique TCRbeta CDR3 rearrangement, sequence reads were collapsed and filtered. For each sample, productive Simpson clonality was calculated as the square root of Simpson's diversity index across productive rearrangements. TCRdb stores this immuneACCESS table with in-frame sequences only. Part of the clones is absent; in the studies checked, under half of the shortfall reflects unresolved V genes, and no reason is known for the rest. The V and J calls and clone size come from that table; D and trimming were worked out from the DNA. The sample records roughly 500,000 clones, 89% of which are singletons. About 0.91% of the sample goes to the ten largest clones.

The CDR3 has 13 amino acids, counting the end cysteine and phenylalanine. The sequence is cut down to CDR3 DNA, 39 bases in frame from base 1. CDR1 and CDR2, per the germline V gene (reference sequence), are GTSNPN and SVGIG. Relative to germline, V is 2 bases shorter and J is 4 bases shorter, with 11 bases between their ends. At one collaborating source in Seattle, patients were enrolled during active infection and were followed longitudinally through the course of disease. Whole blood was collected in K2EDTA tubes by collaborating institutions according to the institutions' own protocols. For TCRbeta analysis, collaborator samples were shipped as frozen whole blood, as isolated PBMCs, or as DNA extracted from either sample type. Regarding this clone: Its antigen is still unknown. It has no much larger one-base neighbor in the sample; base qualities were not kept.

Sequenced material: peripheral blood. Rearrangement joined TRBV30 to TRBJ1-2, with a tentative D gene TRBD1 over 6 matching bases. The receptor's source is a man between 18 and 35 years old with COVID-19, enrolled during active disease. The CDR3 reads as follows: CAWSPTGSYGYTF. The DNA is TGTGCCTGGAGTCCGACAGGTTCCTATGGCTACACCTTC.